This T cell receptor beta chain was sequenced during a study of shared clonotypes between healthy human individuals (dated by TCRdb to about 2020). With respect to the entire study: The cohort included a few men and a couple of women between 18 and 49 years of age. The study deeply sequenced blood TCR repertoires of about five healthy adults to estimate repertoire size and the extent of clonotype sharing between individuals. Libraries were prepared and TCR repertoires were sequenced by different laboratories using diverse techniques, in order to increase sequencing depth and limit assay-specific biases. Per donor, leukapheresis produced somewhere between about 0.8 and 9.5 billion PBMCs.

The donors were healthy, HIV-negative adults who had no recently reported acute infections or vaccinations. Only Caucasian adults living in Nashville, Tennessee, USA were represented among the donors. For unsorted samples, 70 million to 95 million PBMCs were counted, and genomic DNA was extracted using the QIAamp DNA Blood Mini kit. Blood was collected by leukapheresis, and PBMCs were isolated by Ficoll-Histopaque density gradient centrifugation and then cryopreserved in liquid nitrogen vapor phase. Taken from cysteine to phenylalanine, the CDR3 has 13 residues. Only the CDR3 DNA stays, 39 bases, in frame from base 1. From the germline V gene, CDR1 is ENHRY and CDR2 is SYGVKD. The V and J ends are trimmed by 6 bases and 2 bases, leaving 10 bases between them. Using the deep immunoSEQ assay, TCR CDR3 regions were amplified from genomic DNA by multiplex PCR. Extracted genomic DNA from each cell subset was distributed evenly across all wells of several immunoSEQ 96-well plates, and each plate was treated as a replicate. For unsorted PBMC, around 330 ng genomic DNA, equal to 30,000 or so T cell genomes, was loaded into each replicate PCR. Unsorted PBMC genomic DNA was sequenced across ten immunoSEQ deep assay plates. Purified libraries were quantified with a Qubit 3.0 fluorometer, sized on a Bioanalyzer 2100, and re-quantified with the KAPA Library Quantification kit. Every immunoSEQ 96-well plate was sequenced on a dedicated single-read 150-cycle Illumina NextSeq 550 flow cell. The authors' analysis ran thus. Because the immunoSEQ output included only junctional sequences and no quality scores, the filtering could not be the same as the filtering used for full-length reads. To assign V/J genes and CDR3, sequences were annotated against IMGT germline references using PyIR, a Python wrapper for IgBLAST v1.9. Any read was removed if the V/J assignment was weak (E-value above 1e-6), the CDR3 was missing, or the read contained stop codons, out-of-frame junctions, or ambiguous translated residues. V3J clonotypes were defined by identical inferred V gene, J gene, and CDR3 amino acid sequence. To compute the percentage overlap between repertoires, the number of shared unique clonotypes was divided by the size of the smaller repertoire. Repertoire richness was assessed with RTK rarefaction, the Chao1 estimator, and Recon v2.1 estimates of unobserved clonotypes. In its TCRdb copy, this immuneACCESS table keeps in-frame sequences only and misses some clones. Where compared with another copy, unresolved V genes explain less than half of these, and the others have no known cause. From that table come the V and J calls and clone size; the DNA was used to work out D and trimming. The sample table records approximately 510,000 clones; 70% to 80% of these occur just once. Under 15% of the sample is held by the ten biggest clonotypes.

Paper-wide results and their limitations: The genetic and exposure-history diversity represented was limited by the small number of donors. Pairwise subsampling led to the expectation that sequencing depth would affect the degree of clonotype sharing among donors. Only blood was sampled, and tissue TCR repertoires likely differ from those in blood.

Turning to this clone: Its antigen target is currently unknown. Per-base qualities were not stored, and no clone one base away is much larger.

Material for sequencing was PBMCs. The V gene is TRBV10-3 and the J gene is TRBJ1-2; the D gene is not confidently resolved. The source of this sequence is a woman aged 40 to 55 in good health. Some clones in this sample may be carry-over from other donors' samples. The DNA sequence reads TGTGCCATCAGGGGTGAAGGGAACTATGGCTACACCTTC. This sequence encodes CAIRGEGNYGYTF.